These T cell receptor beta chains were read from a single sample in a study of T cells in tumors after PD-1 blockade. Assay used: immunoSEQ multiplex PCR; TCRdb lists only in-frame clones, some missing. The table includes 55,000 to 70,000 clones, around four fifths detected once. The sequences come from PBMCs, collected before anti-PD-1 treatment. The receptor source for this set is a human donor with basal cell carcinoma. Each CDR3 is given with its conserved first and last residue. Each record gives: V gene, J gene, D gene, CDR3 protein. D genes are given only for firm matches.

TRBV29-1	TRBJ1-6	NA	CSARDGGSPLHF
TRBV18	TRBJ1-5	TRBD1	CASSLDRGAGQPQHF
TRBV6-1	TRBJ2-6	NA	CASSERAGKVSGANVLTF
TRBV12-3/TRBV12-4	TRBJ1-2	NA	CASSPREAGGYTF
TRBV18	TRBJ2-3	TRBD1	CASSLSTGGKDTQYF
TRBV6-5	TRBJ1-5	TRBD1	CASSSLQGNSNQPQHF
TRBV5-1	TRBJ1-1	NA	CASSSTPGLSYTEAFF
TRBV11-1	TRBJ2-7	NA	CASSLDGTYEQYF
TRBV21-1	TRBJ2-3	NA	CASSKAGTDTQYF
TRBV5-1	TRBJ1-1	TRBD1	CASSRTGTGDGAFF
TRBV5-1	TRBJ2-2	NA	CASSLRPITGELFF
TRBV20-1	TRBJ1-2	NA	CSASREDPKNLGYGYTF
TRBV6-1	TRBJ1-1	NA	CASSEAVLARGGDAFF
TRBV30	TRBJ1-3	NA	CAWRAGSAGNTIYF
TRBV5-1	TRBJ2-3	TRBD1	CASSSGTGGYTDTQYF
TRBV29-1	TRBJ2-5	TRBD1	CSVGWGQVGETQYF
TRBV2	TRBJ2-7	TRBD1	CASSSRGQGWGAEQYF
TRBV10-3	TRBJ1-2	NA	CAISTRNYGYTF
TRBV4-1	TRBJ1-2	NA	CASSLAGGARGGGYTF
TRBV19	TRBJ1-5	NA	CASSPQGRANQPQHF
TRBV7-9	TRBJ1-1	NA	CASSSQGMNTEAFF
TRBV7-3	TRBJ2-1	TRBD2	CASSPRAGGPGYNEQFF
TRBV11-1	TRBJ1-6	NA	CASEGADNSPLHF
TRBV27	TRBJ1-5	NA	CASSLVWQSSAQPQHF